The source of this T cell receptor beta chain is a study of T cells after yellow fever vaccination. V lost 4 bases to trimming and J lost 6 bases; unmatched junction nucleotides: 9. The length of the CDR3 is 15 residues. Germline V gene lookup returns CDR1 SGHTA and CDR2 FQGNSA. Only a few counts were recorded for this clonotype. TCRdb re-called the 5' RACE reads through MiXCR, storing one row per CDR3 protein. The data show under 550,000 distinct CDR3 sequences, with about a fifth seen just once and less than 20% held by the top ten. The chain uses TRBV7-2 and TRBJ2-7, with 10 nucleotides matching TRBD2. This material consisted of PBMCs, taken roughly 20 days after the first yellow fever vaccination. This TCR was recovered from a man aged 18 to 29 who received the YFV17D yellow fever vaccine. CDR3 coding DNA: TGTGCCAGCAGCTCTAGTGGGACTAGCGACTTCGAGCAGTACGTC. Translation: CASSSSGTSDFEQYV.